These 12 T cell receptor beta chains came from one sample sequenced in a study of beta chain features in type 1 diabetes. Investigators reverse transcribed all isolated RNA, so they sequenced expressed TCRB transcripts. Clones were read by immunoSEQ multiplex PCR, and TCRdb kept only the in-frame ones, dropping some. The table lists about 930,000 clones, 15% to 20% of them singletons. The sequenced sample consisted of naive CD4+ T cells from blood. These receptors were obtained from a woman aged 18-35 years in good health.

This clone showed up just a few times. The chain is built from TRBV28 and TRBJ1-4; D uncertain. V was shortened by 9 bases and J by 6 bases, with 14 bases between the two germline ends. The CDR3 sequence is 13 residues long. Germline CDR1 and CDR2: MDHEN and SYDVKM. CDR3 region: CASAARPYEKLFF. DNA of the CDR3: TGTGCCAGTGCCGCGCGGCCTTATGAAAAACTGTTTTTT.

The J gene is TRBJ1-6, the V gene TRBV9, with D perhaps matching TRBD1 (5 bases). This CDR3 comprises 14 residues. The V and J ends lost 3 bases and 10 bases respectively, with 14 bases between them. Per the germline V gene, CDR1 is SGDLS and CDR2 is YYNGEE. DNA for the CDR3: TGTGCCAGCAGCGCGGGGGTCCTCCGCTCACCCCTCCACTTT. It is translated as CASSAGVLRSPLHF.

This clone has only a few counts. The chain links TRBV5-4 to TRBJ1-2; TRBD1 agrees at 9 bases. V shed 0 bases and J 3 bases; nucleotides not matched to a gene: 3. The CDR3 totals 15 residues. CDR1 is SGHNT and CDR2 is YYREEE in the germline V gene (reference sequence). In nucleotides, the CDR3 is TGTGCCAGCAGCTTGGTGGGACAGGGTGACTATGGCTACACCTTC. Protein: CASSLVGQGDYGYTF.

This clone appeared a few times. The chain carries TRBV18 and TRBJ2-1; a possible D gene is TRBD2 (6 bases). V lost 2 bases, J lost 3 bases, and 11 bases lay in between. Germline CDR1 KGHSH, CDR2 LQKENI. The CDR3 has 15 residues. The DNA of the CDR3 is TGTGCCAGCTCACCAGCGGGGCTAGACTACAATGAGCAGTTCTTC. Residues: CASSPAGLDYNEQFF.

This chain connects TRBV27 to TRBJ2-3; 15 positions agree with TRBD2. The CDR3 loop spans 17 amino acids. After removal of 5 bases from V and 5 bases from J, the junction contained 8 bases not matched to a gene. CDR1 and CDR2 (germline): MNHEY, SMNVEV (reference sequence). The CDR3 region is CASSPFGLAGGRDTQYF. The CDR3 DNA sequence: TGTGCCAGCAGTCCCTTCGGACTAGCGGGAGGGCGAGATACGCAGTATTTT.

This rearrangement joins TRBV6-6 to TRBJ1-2; TRBD1 agrees at 8 bases. This CDR3 contains 12 residues. The germline V gene has CDR1 MNHNY and CDR2 SVGAGI (reference sequence). Trimming removed 10 bases from V and 8 bases from J; junction bases left unmatched: 9. The CDR3 sequence is CATYNGQGGYTF. The CDR3 DNA sequence: TGTGCCACCTACAACGGACAGGGAGGCTACACCTTC.

This clone appeared a few times. The chain carries TRBV4-2 and TRBJ2-2; D might be TRBD2 (5 bases). Trimming took off 4 bases at V and 7 bases at J, with 10 bases between the two ends. Per germline, CDR1 LGHNA and CDR2 YNFKEQ. This CDR3 spans 13 amino acids. CDR3 amino acids: CASSREFDGELFF. DNA of the CDR3: TGTGCCAGCAGCCGGGAGTTTGACGGGGAGCTGTTTTTT.

This clone was recorded only once. The V and J genes are TRBV4-3 and TRBJ2-7; 10 bases are shared with TRBD1. The trim removed 1 base at V and 4 bases at J, leaving 4 bases unmatched. CDR1 is LGHNA and CDR2 is YSLEER in the germline V gene. The CDR3 is 15 amino acids. CDR3 residues: CASSQGTGGRYEQYF. CDR3 nucleotide sequence: TGCGCCAGCAGCCAAGGGACAGGGGGTCGTTACGAGCAGTACTTC.

The chain joins TRBV5-1 to TRBJ1-5; 7 bases map to TRBD1. CDR1 is SGHRS, CDR2 YFSETQ, per germline. The CDR3 runs to 16 residues. V was clipped by 0 bases and J by 1 base; unmatched bases: 4. CDR3: CASSLGTGVSNQPQHF. CDR3 in DNA: TGCGCCAGCAGCTTGGGTACAGGGGTGAGCAATCAGCCCCAGCATTTT.

The gene calls are TRBV28 and TRBJ1-5, with 8 bases fitting TRBD1. The CDR3 is made up of 16 amino acids. The V gene end was trimmed by 5 bases and the J gene end by 3 bases; junction bases not matched to a gene: 9. Germline-derived CDR1 and CDR2 are MDHEN and SYDVKM. The CDR3 sequence is CASSARDRPYNQPQHF. For the CDR3, the DNA is TGTGCCAGCAGTGCCCGGGACAGGCCATACAATCAGCCCCAGCATTTT.

This chain links TRBV7-6 with TRBJ2-2, with unresolved D. This CDR3 contains 16 residues. V lost 0 bases, J lost 4 bases, and 12 bases lay in between. Looked up from germline, CDR1 is SGHVS and CDR2 is FNYEAQ. In nucleotides, the CDR3 is TGTGCCAGCAGCTTAGCCGTACCAGCCAGCACCGGGGAGCTGTTTTTT. The encoded protein is CASSLAVPASTGELFF.

The chain has TRBV4-2 and TRBJ2-7; D unresolved. This CDR3 region has 15 residues. CDR1 and CDR2 from the germline V gene are LGHNA and YNFKEQ. V was cut by 3 bases and J by 0 bases, with 12 bases left in between. The CDR3 protein is CASSQDLRNSYEQYF. Written as DNA, the CDR3 is TGTGCCAGCAGCCAGGATTTAAGGAACTCCTACGAGCAGTACTTC.